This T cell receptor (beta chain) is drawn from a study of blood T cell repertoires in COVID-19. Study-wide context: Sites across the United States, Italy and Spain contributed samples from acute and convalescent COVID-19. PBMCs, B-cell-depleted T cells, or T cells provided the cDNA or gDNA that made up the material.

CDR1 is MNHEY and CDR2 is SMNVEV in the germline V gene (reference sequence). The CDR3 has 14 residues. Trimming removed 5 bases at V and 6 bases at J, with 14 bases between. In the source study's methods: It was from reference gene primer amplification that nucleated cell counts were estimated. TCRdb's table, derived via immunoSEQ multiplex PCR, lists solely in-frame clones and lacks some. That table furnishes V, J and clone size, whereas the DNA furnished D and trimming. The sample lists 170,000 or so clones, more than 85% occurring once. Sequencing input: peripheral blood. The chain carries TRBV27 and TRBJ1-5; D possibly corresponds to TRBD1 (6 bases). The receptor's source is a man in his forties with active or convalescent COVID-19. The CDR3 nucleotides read TGTGCCAGCAGTCTCGGGGGGGCAGGTCAGCCCCAGCATTTT. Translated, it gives CASSLGGAGQPQHF.